This passage covers 27 T cell receptor beta chains from one sample sequenced in a study of T cells after posttransplantation cyclophosphamide. The protocol was immunoSEQ multiplex PCR, while the TCRdb copy is restricted to in-frame clones and leaves out a portion. Among roughly 70,000 clones listed, roughly 93% were seen once. Sequenced input: PBMCs. Receptors were obtained from a woman between 25 and 40 years old in good health and a related stem cell transplant donor.

The chain links TRBV4-3 to TRBJ1-3; D ambiguous. The CDR3 length is 17 residues. Trimming took off 1 base at V and 0 bases at J, with 13 bases between the two ends. Germline CDR1 and CDR2: LGHNA and YSLEER. Here the CDR3 reads CASSQAFDSGSGNTIYF. CDR3 DNA: TGCGCCAGCAGCCAAGCTTTCGACTCCGGCTCTGGAAACACCATATATTTT.

The chain links TRBV4-1 to TRBJ1-6; TRBD1 is a possible D gene (5 bases). CDR1 and CDR2 from the germline V gene are MGHRA and YSYEKL. The CDR3 contains 15 residues. With 1 base removed from V and 6 bases from J, the gap between germline ends came to 10 bases. The CDR3 reads CASSQAAGSNSPLHF. The CDR3 DNA reads as TGCGCCAGCAGCCAAGCAGCAGGGAGTAATTCACCCCTCCACTTT.

The chain uses TRBV10-3 and TRBJ1-2; 8 nucleotides agree with TRBD1. The germline gives CDR1 ENHRY, CDR2 SYGVKD. The CDR3 consists of 14 residues. V gave up 6 bases and J gave up 6 bases; unmatched junction bases: 9. This CDR3 reads CAISGIQGEDGYTF. CDR3 coding DNA: TGTGCCATCAGCGGAATACAGGGGGAGGATGGCTACACCTTC.

This clone occurred a few times. The rearrangement uses TRBV2 and TRBJ2-3; 9 positions match TRBD2. The CDR3 contains 16 residues. V shed 2 bases, J shed 1 base, and the junction held 4 bases outside the gene matches. From germline, CDR1 is SNHLY and CDR2 FYNNEI. CDR3 residues: CASSERSGGRTDTQYF. CDR3 DNA: TGTGCCAGCAGTGAAAGAAGCGGGGGGCGCACAGATACGCAGTATTTT. The full variable domain, in which reference TRBV2 and TRBJ2-3 provide the parts outside the CDR3, is EPEVTQTPSHQVTQMGQEVILRCVPISNHLYFYWYRQILGQKVEFLVSFYNNEISEKSEIFDDQFSVERPDGSNFTLKIRSTKLEDSAMYFCASSERSGGRTDTQYFGPGTRLTVL.

The rearrangement links TRBV19 to TRBJ1-1; 10 nucleotides line up with TRBD1. The CDR3 has 15 amino acids. V was pared by 3 bases and J by 4 bases, with 5 bases of the junction left unmatched. From germline, CDR1 is LNHDA and CDR2 SQIVND (reference sequence). The CDR3 DNA reads as TGTGCCAGTAGTATCCGGACAGGGGGATCCACTGAAGCTTTCTTT. Protein product: CASSIRTGGSTEAFF.

The rearrangement joins TRBV11-2 to TRBJ2-1, with TRBD1 identical over 7 bases. With 5 bases clipped from V and 16 bases from J, the junction kept 8 bases outside the gene matches. The CDR3 contains 11 residues. Germline V gives CDR1 SGHAT, CDR2 FQNNGV. The CDR3 spells CASSQTGPFFF. Here the CDR3 DNA reads TGTGCCAGCAGCCAGACAGGGCCTTTCTTCTTC. Full variable domain (rest looked up from reference TRBV11-2 and TRBJ2-1): EAGVAQSPRYKIIEKRQSVAFWCNPISGHATLYWYQQILGQGPKLLIQFQNNGVVDDSQLPKDRFSAERLKGVDSTLKIQPAKLEDSAVYLCASSQTGPFFFGPGTRLTVL.

The chain recombines TRBV19 with TRBJ1-2; 8 bases fit TRBD1. The CDR3 consists of 16 residues. Germline CDR1 and CDR2: LNHDA and SQIVND (reference sequence). After removal of 3 bases from V and 1 base from J, the junction contained 7 bases not matched to a gene. The CDR3 nucleotides are TGTGCCAGTAGTATGGGACAGGCGGGAATTAACTATGGCTACACCTTC. This codes for CASSMGQAGINYGYTF.

This rearrangement joins TRBV7-6 to TRBJ1-1; D gene uncertain. The CDR3 totals 13 residues. V lost 5 bases and J 4 bases, leaving 11 bases between the germline ends. Germline V gene sequence: CDR1 SGHVS, CDR2 FNYEAQ. CDR3 protein: CASSLRVATEAFF. The CDR3 nucleotides read TGTGCCAGCAGCCTTAGGGTTGCCACTGAAGCTTTCTTT.

The chain couples TRBV6-1 to TRBJ1-5, with TRBD1 matching 11 bases. Germline V gene sequence: CDR1 MNHNS, CDR2 SASEGT. Trimming removed 6 bases from V and 4 bases from J; junction bases left unmatched: 2. The CDR3 extends over 14 amino acids. This CDR3 is CASRGDRGNQPQHF. The CDR3 DNA sequence: TGTGCCAGCAGAGGGGACAGGGGGAATCAGCCCCAGCATTTT.

This chain links TRBV29-1 with TRBJ1-1; D is unresolved. The CDR3 covers 13 residues. The V gene's germline CDR1 is SQVTM and CDR2 ANQGSEA. V was shortened by 5 bases and J by 1 base, with 11 bases between the two germline ends. CDR3 in amino acids: CSVPRTENTEAFF. The CDR3 region has the DNA TGCAGCGTTCCCCGGACTGAGAACACTGAAGCTTTCTTT.

The chain uses TRBV7-5 and TRBJ2-7. TRBV7-5 constitutes a pseudogene. CDR3 length: 16 residues. CDR3 amino acids: CARSLARRLTHYEQYF. The CDR3 nucleotides are TGTGCCAGAAGCTTAGCTCGACGATTAACCCACTACGAGCAGTACTTC.

The gene calls are TRBV2 and TRBJ2-5; D gene uncertain. Germline loops: CDR1 SNHLY, CDR2 FYNNEI. The CDR3 contains 14 residues. Trimming took 6 bases from V and 6 from J, leaving 17 bases between them. The CDR3 loop is CASSVDTGPQTQYF. The CDR3 DNA reads as TGTGCCAGCAGCGTAGACACCGGCCCCCAGACCCAGTACTTC.

There are a few counts of this clone. The CDR3 sequence: CASSYSKTESYTF. DNA for the CDR3: TGTGCCAGCAGTTACTCGAAAACAGAGAGCTACACCTTC. The chain carries TRBV6-5 and TRBJ1-2; D remains unclear. In germline, CDR1 is MNHEY, CDR2 SVGAGI. The CDR3 spans 13 residues. The ends were cut back, 0 bases at V and 9 bases at J, with 11 bases in the middle.

The chain couples TRBV27 to TRBJ2-3; TRBD2 matches at 9 bases. From germline, CDR1 is MNHEY and CDR2 SMNVEV (reference sequence). The CDR3 is 15 amino acids. Unmatched junction bases numbered 7, after V lost 3 bases and J lost 6 bases. This chain's CDR3 is CASSFAGGAVDTQYF. In nucleotides, the CDR3 is TGTGCCAGCAGTTTCGCGGGGGGGGCCGTGGATACGCAGTATTTT.

This clone was found once. The J gene is TRBJ1-5, the V gene TRBV5-1; D call uncertain. Germline V CDR1 and CDR2: SGHRS, YFSETQ. Trimming took off 0 bases at V and 2 bases at J, with 9 bases between the two ends. This CDR3 is built from 15 residues. The CDR3 loop reads CASSLEGRGNQPQHF. CDR3 in DNA: TGCGCCAGCAGCTTGGAAGGGAGAGGCAATCAGCCCCAGCATTTT.

This clone was seen a single time. This chain links TRBV29-1 with TRBJ1-2; no clear D gene. Germline V gene lookup returns CDR1 SQVTM and CDR2 ANQGSEA. The length of the CDR3 is 11 residues. Trimming removed 4 bases at V and 4 bases at J, with 7 bases between. The CDR3 loop reads CSVGDAYGYTF. The CDR3 DNA reads TGCAGCGTTGGAGACGCCTATGGCTACACCTTC.

The V gene is TRBV18, the J gene TRBJ1-6; 9 bases match TRBD1. Germline V CDR1 and CDR2: KGHSH, LQKENI. The CDR3 is 15 amino acids. Trimming removed 3 bases from V and 10 bases from J; junction bases left unmatched: 7. The CDR3 coding sequence is TGTGCCAGCTCACCCAGCACAGGGGGCAGGTCACCCCTCCACTTT. This gives the protein CASSPSTGGRSPLHF.

This chain uses TRBV10-3 with TRBJ1-1; TRBD1 is a possible D gene (5 bases). This CDR3 spans 20 amino acids. The V end was cut by 0 bases, the J end by 4 bases, with 27 bases between. Looked up from germline, CDR1 is ENHRY and CDR2 is SYGVKD. The CDR3 reads CAISESNRGLGGSRGTEAFF. In DNA form, the CDR3 reads TGTGCCATCAGTGAGTCGAACCGGGGCTTAGGTGGTTCTCGGGGCACTGAAGCTTTCTTT.

This clone was counted once. This chain connects TRBV4-1 to TRBJ1-5, with D possibly being TRBD1 (5 bases). Germline CDR1 is MGHRA and CDR2 is YSYEKL. V lost 1 base, J lost 6 bases, and 10 bases lay in between. The CDR3 spans 14 residues. The CDR3 DNA reads TGCGCCAGCAGCCAAGCACCAGGGAGTCAGCCCCAGCATTTT. Protein: CASSQAPGSQPQHF.

The chain carries TRBV19 and TRBJ2-2; D gene uncertain. The CDR3 runs 14 residues. V was pared by 5 bases and J by 6 bases, with 13 bases between. CDR1 is LNHDA and CDR2 is SQIVND in the germline V gene (reference sequence). The CDR3 loop is CASSSQPQAGELFF. The CDR3 DNA is TGTGCCAGTAGTTCTCAACCCCAGGCCGGGGAGCTGTTTTTT.

CDR3 sequence reads: CASSQGDRDNEKLFF. CDR3 coding DNA: TGCGCCAGCAGCCAAGGCGACAGGGATAATGAAAAACTGTTTTTT. This sequence joins TRBV4-1 and TRBJ1-4, with 7 bases lining up with TRBD1. V dropped 1 base and J dropped 4; count of bases not matched to a gene: 3. This CDR3 spans 15 amino acids. CDR1 MGHRA and CDR2 YSYEKL come from the germline V gene.

The chain uses TRBV6-5 and TRBJ2-5, with 7 bases aligning to TRBD2. Germline assignment: CDR1 MNHEY and CDR2 SVGAGI. The CDR3 is 14 residues long. With 9 bases clipped from V and 4 bases from J, the junction kept 11 bases outside the gene matches. The DNA for the CDR3 is TGTGCCAGTAGACCTCAACCTAGCGGAGAGACCCAGTACTTC. Its translation: CASRPQPSGETQYF.

This chain links TRBV11-3 with TRBJ1-1, with TRBD1 matching over 7 bases. Germline V gene sequence: CDR1 SGHNT, CDR2 YENEEA. CDR3 length: 17 amino acids. V was clipped by 1 base and J by 0 bases; unmatched bases: 8. The DNA for the CDR3 is TGTGCCAGCAGCTTAGGGGTACAGGGGTGGCTGAACACTGAAGCTTTCTTT. This codes for CASSLGVQGWLNTEAFF.

The J gene is TRBJ2-5, the V gene TRBV18; TRBD2 agrees at 9 bases. The CDR3 sequence is 15 residues long. Germline CDR1 KGHSH, CDR2 LQKENI. V gave up 1 base and J gave up 5 bases; unmatched junction bases: 5. As DNA, the CDR3 is TGTGCCAGCTCACCACGAGCGGGGGGTGGTGAGACCCAGTACTTC. The encoded protein is CASSPRAGGGETQYF.

CDR3 DNA sequence: TGTGCCAGCGCTCGAACAGGGGGCTCCTACGAGCAGTACTTC. Protein: CASARTGGSYEQYF. The chain has TRBV5-4 and TRBJ2-7; 8 bases map to TRBD1. V shed 7 bases, J shed 0 bases, and the junction held 6 bases outside the gene matches. The CDR3 is 14 amino acids. Germline values: CDR1 SGHNT, CDR2 YYREEE (reference sequence).

This chain links TRBV4-2 with TRBJ2-3; possible D gene TRBD2, 7 bases. There are 17 residues in the CDR3. Germline CDR1 is LGHNA and CDR2 is YNFKEQ. Trimming removed 4 bases from V and 4 bases from J, with 21 bases in between. The CDR3 region is CASSPLARGGGADTQYF. The CDR3 nucleotides read TGTGCCAGCAGCCCACTGGCGAGGGGGGGCGGGGCAGATACGCAGTATTTT.

The chain couples TRBV20-1 to TRBJ2-1, with D unresolved. The germline V gene encodes CDR1 DFQATT and CDR2 SNEGSKA (reference sequence). The V end was cut by 3 bases, the J end by 10 bases, with 10 bases between. This CDR3 is 11 amino acids long. CDR3 sequence: CSARGDREQFF. Here the CDR3 DNA reads TGCAGTGCTAGGGGCGACCGGGAGCAGTTCTTC.